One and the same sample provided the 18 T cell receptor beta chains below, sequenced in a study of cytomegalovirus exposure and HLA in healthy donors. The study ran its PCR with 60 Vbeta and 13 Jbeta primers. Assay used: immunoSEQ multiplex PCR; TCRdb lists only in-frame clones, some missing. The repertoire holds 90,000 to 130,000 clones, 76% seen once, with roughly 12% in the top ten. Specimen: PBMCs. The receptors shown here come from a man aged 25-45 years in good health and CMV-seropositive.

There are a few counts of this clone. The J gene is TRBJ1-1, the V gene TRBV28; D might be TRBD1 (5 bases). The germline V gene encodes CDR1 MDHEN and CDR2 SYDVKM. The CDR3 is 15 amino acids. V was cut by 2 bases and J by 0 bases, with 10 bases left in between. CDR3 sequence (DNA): TGTGCCAGCAGTTTACAGGGTTTGGTGAACACTGAAGCTTTCTTT. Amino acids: CASSLQGLVNTEAFF.

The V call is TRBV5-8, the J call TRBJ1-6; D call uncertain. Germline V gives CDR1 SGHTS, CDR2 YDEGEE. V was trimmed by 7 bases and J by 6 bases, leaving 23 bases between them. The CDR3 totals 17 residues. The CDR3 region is CASVNARAGYGNSPLHF. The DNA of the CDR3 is TGTGCCAGCGTCAATGCTCGGGCGGGGTACGGTAATTCACCCCTCCACTTT.

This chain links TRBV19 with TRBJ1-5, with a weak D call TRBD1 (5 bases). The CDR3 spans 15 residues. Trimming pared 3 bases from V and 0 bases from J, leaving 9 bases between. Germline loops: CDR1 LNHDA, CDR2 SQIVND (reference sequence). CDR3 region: CASSMGQASNQPQHF. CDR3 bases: TGTGCCAGTAGTATGGGGCAGGCTAGCAATCAGCCCCAGCATTTT. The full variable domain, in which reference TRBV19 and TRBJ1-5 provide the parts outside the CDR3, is DGGITQSPKYLFRKEGQNVTLSCEQNLNHDAMYWYRQDPGQGLRLIYYSQIVNDFQKGDIAEGYSVSREKKESFPLTVTSAQKNPTAFYLCASSMGQASNQPQHFGDGTRLSIL.

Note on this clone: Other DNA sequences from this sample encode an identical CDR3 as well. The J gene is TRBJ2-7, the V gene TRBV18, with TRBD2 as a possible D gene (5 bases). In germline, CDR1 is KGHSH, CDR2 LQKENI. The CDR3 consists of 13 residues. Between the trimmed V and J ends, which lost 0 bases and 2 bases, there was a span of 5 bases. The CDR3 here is CASSPPGAYEQYF. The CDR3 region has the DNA TGTGCCAGCTCACCACCGGGAGCCTACGAGCAGTACTTC.

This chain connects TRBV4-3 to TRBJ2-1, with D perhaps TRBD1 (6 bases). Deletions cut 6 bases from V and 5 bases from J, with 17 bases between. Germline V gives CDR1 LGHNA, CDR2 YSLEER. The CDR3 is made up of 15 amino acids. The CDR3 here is CASSLTPGHNNEQFF. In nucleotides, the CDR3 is TGCGCCAGCAGTCTAACTCCGGGACACAACAATGAGCAGTTCTTC.

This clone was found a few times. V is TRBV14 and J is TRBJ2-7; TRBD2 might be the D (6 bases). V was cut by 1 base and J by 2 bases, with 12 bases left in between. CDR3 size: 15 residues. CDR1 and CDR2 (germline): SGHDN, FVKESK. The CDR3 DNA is TGTGCCAGCAGCCAAGTCGCGGGGATCCCCTACGAGCAGTACTTC. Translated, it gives CASSQVAGIPYEQYF. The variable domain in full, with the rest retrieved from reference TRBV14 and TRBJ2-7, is EAGVTQFPSHSVIEKGQTVTLRCDPISGHDNLYWYRRVMGKEIKFLLHFVKESKQDESGMPNNRFLAERTGGTYSTLKVQPAELEDSGVYFCASSQVAGIPYEQYFGPGTRLTVT.

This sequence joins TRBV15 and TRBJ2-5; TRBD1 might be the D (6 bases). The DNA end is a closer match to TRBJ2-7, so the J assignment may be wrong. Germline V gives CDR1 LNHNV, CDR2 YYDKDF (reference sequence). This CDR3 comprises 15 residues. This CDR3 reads CATSRGGQGIYEQYF. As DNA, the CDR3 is TGTGCCACCAGCAGAGGGGGGCAGGGGATCTACGAGCAGTACTTC.

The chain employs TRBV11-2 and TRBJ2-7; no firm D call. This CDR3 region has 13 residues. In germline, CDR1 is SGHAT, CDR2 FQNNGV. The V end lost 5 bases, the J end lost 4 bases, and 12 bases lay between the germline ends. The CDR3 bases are TGTGCCAGCAGCCCCCCCTCTAGGTACGAGCAGTACTTC. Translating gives CASSPPSRYEQYF. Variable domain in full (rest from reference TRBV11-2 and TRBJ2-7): EAGVAQSPRYKIIEKRQSVAFWCNPISGHATLYWYQQILGQGPKLLIQFQNNGVVDDSQLPKDRFSAERLKGVDSTLKIQPAKLEDSAVYLCASSPPSRYEQYFGPGTRLTVT.

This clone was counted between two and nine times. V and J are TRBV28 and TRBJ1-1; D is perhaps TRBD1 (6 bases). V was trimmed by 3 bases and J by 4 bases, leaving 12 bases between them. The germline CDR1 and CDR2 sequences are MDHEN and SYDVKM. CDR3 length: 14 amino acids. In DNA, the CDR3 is TGTGCCAGCAGTTTGGGGGGGCATGGCACTGAAGCTTTCTTT. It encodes CASSLGGHGTEAFF.

In DNA form, the CDR3 reads TGTGCCAGCAGCCCGGAAGCGGACAGGGAGGGTGGCTACACCTTC. Translation gives CASSPEADREGGYTF. This chain links TRBV7-6 with TRBJ1-2, with TRBD1 matching 8 bases. The CDR3 is made up of 15 amino acids. Germline V gene lookup returns CDR1 SGHVS and CDR2 FNYEAQ. V gave up 5 bases and J gave up 7 bases; unmatched junction bases: 12.

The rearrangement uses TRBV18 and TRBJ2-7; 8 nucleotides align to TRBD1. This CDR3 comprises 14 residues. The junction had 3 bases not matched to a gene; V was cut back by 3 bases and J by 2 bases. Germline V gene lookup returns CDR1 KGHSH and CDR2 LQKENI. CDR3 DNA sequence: TGTGCCAGCTCACCCGGGACAGGAACCTACGAGCAGTACTTC. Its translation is CASSPGTGTYEQYF.

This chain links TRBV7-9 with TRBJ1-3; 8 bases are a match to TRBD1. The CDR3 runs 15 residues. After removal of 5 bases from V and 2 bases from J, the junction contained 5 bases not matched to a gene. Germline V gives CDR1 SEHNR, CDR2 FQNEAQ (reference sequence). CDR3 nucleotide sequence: TGTGCCAGCAGCGGGCCACAGGGGGCTGGAAACACCATATATTTT. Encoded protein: CASSGPQGAGNTIYF.

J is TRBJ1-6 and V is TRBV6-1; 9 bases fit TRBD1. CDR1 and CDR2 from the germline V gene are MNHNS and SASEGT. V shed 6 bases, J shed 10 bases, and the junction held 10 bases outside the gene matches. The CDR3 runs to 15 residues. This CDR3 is CASSVDRGSGSPLHF. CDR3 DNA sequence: TGTGCCAGCAGCGTAGACAGGGGGTCGGGGTCACCCCTCCACTTT.

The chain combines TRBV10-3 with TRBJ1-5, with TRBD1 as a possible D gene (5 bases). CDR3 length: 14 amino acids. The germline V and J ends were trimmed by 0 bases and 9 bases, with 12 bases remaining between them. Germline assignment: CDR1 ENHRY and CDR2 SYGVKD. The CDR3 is CAISESGGVRPQHF. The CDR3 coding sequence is TGTGCCATCAGTGAGTCGGGGGGGGTTCGGCCCCAGCATTTT.

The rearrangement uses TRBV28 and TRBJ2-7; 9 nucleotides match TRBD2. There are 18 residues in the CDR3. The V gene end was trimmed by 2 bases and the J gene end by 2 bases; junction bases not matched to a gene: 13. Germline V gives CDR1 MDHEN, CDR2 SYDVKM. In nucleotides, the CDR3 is TGTGCCAGCAGTTTACTTGAGTCCGGCGGGGGGGAACCCTACGAGCAGTACTTC. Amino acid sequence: CASSLLESGGGEPYEQYF.

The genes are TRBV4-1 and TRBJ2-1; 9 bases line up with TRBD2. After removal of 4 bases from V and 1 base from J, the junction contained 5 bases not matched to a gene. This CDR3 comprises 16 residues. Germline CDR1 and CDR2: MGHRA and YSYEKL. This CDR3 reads CASSPRLAESYNEQFF. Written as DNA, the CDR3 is TGCGCCAGCAGCCCTCGACTAGCGGAGTCCTACAATGAGCAGTTCTTC.

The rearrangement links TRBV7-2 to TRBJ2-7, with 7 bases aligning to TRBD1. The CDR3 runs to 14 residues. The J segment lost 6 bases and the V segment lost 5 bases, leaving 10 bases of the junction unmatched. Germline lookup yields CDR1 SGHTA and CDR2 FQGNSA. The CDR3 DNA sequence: TGTGCCAGCAGCGCCAGACAGGGCGTCCCCGAGCAGTACTTC. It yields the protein CASSARQGVPEQYF. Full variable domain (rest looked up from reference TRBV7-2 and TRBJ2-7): GAGVSQSPSNKVTEKGKDVELRCDPISGHTALYWYRQSLGQGLEFLIYFQGNSAPDKSGLPSDRFSAERTGGSVSTLTIQRTQQEDSAVYLCASSARQGVPEQYFGPGTRLTVT.

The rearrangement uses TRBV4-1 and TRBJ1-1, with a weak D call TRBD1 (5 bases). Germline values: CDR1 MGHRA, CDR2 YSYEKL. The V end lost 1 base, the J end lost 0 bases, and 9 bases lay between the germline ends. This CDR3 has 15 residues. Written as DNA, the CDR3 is TGCGCCAGCAGCCAAGGGGGCAACATGAACACTGAAGCTTTCTTT. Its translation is CASSQGGNMNTEAFF.